These T cell receptor beta chains were read from a single sample in a study of cytomegalovirus exposure and HLA in healthy donors. This table comes from immunoSEQ multiplex PCR, and its TCRdb copy is limited to in-frame clones, with some not included. The sample yields 200,000 to 250,000 clones, around 80% seen once. Sequenced: PBMCs. The origin of the receptors is a woman aged 55-69 years in good health and CMV-seropositive. Each CDR3 is given with its conserved first and last residue. D genes are given only for firm matches.

CASSQASSYNEQFF,TRBV14,.,TRBJ2-1
CASSISKGRFGQPQHF,TRBV19,.,TRBJ1-5
CATSRDHGGTEQYF,TRBV15,.,TRBJ2-7
CASSYSTAGGYGYTF,TRBV6-5,TRBD1,TRBJ1-2
CAWTQTGLSNQPQHF,TRBV30,TRBD1,TRBJ1-5
CASSLVSGSEQFF,TRBV27,.,TRBJ2-1
CASSAPGNQNEQYF,TRBV28,.,.
CASSFYRGDNEQFF,TRBV7-8,TRBD1,TRBJ2-1
CASSPDRGGYNEQFF,TRBV7-2,TRBD1,TRBJ2-1
CASSPQGGSYNEQFF,TRBV6-6,.,TRBJ2-1
CASSQDRGKGETQYF,TRBV4-2,.,TRBJ2-5
CASSKPGLAGLTDTQYF,TRBV5-1,TRBD2,TRBJ2-3
CAISQNGAGDSGEQYF,TRBV10-3,TRBD2,TRBJ2-7
CASSQDGGGPYNEQFF,TRBV4-2,TRBD2,TRBJ2-1
CASSSTRRAFF,TRBV28,.,TRBJ1-1
CASSRGDTQYF,TRBV7-9,.,TRBJ2-3
CASSLQGAKYGYTF,TRBV11-2,TRBD1,TRBJ1-2
CSETGQFGEAFF,TRBV29-1,.,TRBJ1-1
CASIYGTGYTGELFF,TRBV28,TRBD1,TRBJ2-2
CASSTRTGFLYEQYF,TRBV19,TRBD1,TRBJ2-7
CASRRGQGGGYTF,TRBV14,TRBD1,TRBJ1-2
CASSLAGQYYGYTF,TRBV28,TRBD1,TRBJ1-2
CASSLAGTDTQYF,TRBV5-1,.,TRBJ2-3
CASSPPYGRNREQYF,TRBV12-1,.,.
CASSSRHVQETQYF,TRBV5-1,.,TRBJ2-5
CASWGVADSGNTIYF,TRBV19,.,TRBJ1-3
CASSRDTYGYTF,TRBV7-2,.,TRBJ1-2
CASSIGRQGYQPQHF,TRBV19,.,TRBJ1-5
CATSRDGGTGNTIYF,TRBV15,.,TRBJ1-3
CASSLGSGVGNTIYF,TRBV5-1,.,TRBJ1-3
CASSPSDGSGGPYQETQYF,TRBV7-3,TRBD2,TRBJ2-5
CASSPGGHLNTEAFF,TRBV9,.,TRBJ1-1
CASSPGGKANEKLFF,TRBV28,TRBD1,TRBJ1-4
CASRGEGYEQYF,TRBV28,.,TRBJ2-7
CAWSGISTDTQYF,TRBV30,.,TRBJ2-3
CASTPGDRYQPQHF,TRBV19,TRBD1,TRBJ1-5
CASSSRTGNPPSGEAFF,TRBV5-4,TRBD1,TRBJ1-1
CASSFGRRTNEKLFF,TRBV11-2,.,TRBJ1-4
CASSQEVTPNGYTF,TRBV4-2,.,TRBJ1-2
CASSVYSIRYNEQFF,TRBV9,.,TRBJ2-1
CASSKALGEANQPQHF,TRBV21-1,.,TRBJ1-5
CASSLEGLAPNEQFF,TRBV5-1,.,TRBJ2-1